Listed here is a single TCR beta chain. Its antigen is unknown. The data were produced by immunoSEQ multiplex PCR, yet TCRdb's version contains in-frame clones alone and is incomplete. The sample holds approximately 38,000 clones, about 92% seen once. V lost 5 bases to trimming and J lost 5 bases, with 12 bases between them. This CDR3 has 14 amino acids. CDR1 and CDR2 (germline): SSHAT, FNYEAQ (reference sequence). The data were taken from a study of OX40 agonist ivuxolimab in advanced cancers. Study background: Among those enrolled, mean age was roughly 55 years (range about 23 to 80) and approximately 80% were male. Study results and caveats: Nonresponders, in some cases, also had low normalized T-cell clonal expansion. On average, a greater number of expanded clones characterised CD8+ T cells relative to CD4+. The expanded peripheral T cells' antigen specificity was not determined.

This specimen was CD4+ or CD8+ T cells sorted from blood, taken in a trial of the OX40 agonist ivuxolimab. The sequence was collected from an adult with an advanced solid tumor such as melanoma, head and neck, liver or kidney cancer. The chain carries TRBV7-7 and TRBJ2-2; maybe TRBD2 (6 bases). CDR3 nucleotides: TGTGCCAGCAGCCCGGGAGAGTTAACCGGGGAGCTGTTTTTT. This sequence encodes CASSPGELTGELFF.